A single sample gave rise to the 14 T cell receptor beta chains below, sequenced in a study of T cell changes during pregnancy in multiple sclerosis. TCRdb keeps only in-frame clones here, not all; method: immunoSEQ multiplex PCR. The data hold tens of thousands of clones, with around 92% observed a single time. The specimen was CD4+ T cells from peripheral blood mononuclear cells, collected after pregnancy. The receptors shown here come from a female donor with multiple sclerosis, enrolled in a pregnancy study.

The chain's CDR3 is CASSLAGGPSEQFF. CDR3 nucleotide sequence: TGTGCCAGCAGCTTAGCGGGAGGGCCGAGTGAGCAGTTCTTC. V gene TRBV7-3 combines with J gene TRBJ2-1; 9 bases line up with TRBD2. The junction had 5 bases not matched to a gene; V was cut back by 2 bases and J by 9 bases. Germline V gene data show CDR1 as SGHTA and CDR2 as FQGTGA. There are 14 residues in the CDR3.

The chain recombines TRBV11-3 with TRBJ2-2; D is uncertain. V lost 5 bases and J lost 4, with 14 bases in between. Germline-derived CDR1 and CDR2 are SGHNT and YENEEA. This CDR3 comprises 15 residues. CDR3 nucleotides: TGTGCCAGCAGCCAAAATGGGCAGAGCACCGGGGAGCTGTTTTTT. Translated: CASSQNGQSTGELFF.

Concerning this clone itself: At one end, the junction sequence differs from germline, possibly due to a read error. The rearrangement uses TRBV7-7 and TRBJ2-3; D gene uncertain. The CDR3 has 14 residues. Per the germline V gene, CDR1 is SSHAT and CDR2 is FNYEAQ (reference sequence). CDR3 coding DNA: TGTGCTAGCAGCTTATCTACGGTCACAGATACGCAGTATTTT. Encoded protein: CASSLSTVTDTQYF.

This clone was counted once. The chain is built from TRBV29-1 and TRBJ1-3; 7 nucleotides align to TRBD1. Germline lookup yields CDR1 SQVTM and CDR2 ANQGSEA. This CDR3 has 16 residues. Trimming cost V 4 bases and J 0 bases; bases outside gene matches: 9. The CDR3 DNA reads TGCAGCGTTGGTGGGGGGACAGCAGACTCTGGAAACACCATATATTTT. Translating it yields CSVGGGTADSGNTIYF.

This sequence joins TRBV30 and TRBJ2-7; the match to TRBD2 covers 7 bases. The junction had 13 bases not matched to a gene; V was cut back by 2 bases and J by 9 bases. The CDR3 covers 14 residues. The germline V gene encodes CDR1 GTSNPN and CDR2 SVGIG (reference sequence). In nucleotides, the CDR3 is TGTGCCTGGAGTCGGGGGGAGGTTCCTACGGGGCAGTACTTC. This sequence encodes CAWSRGEVPTGQYF. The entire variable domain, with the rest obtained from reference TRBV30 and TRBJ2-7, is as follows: SQTIHQWPATLVQPVGSPLSLECTVEGTSNPNLYWYRQAAGRGLQLLFYSVGIGQISSEVPQNLSASRPQDRQFILSSKKLLLSDSGFYLCAWSRGEVPTGQYFGPGTRLTVT.

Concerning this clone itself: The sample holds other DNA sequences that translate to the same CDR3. DNA of the CDR3: TGTGCCAGCAGCCAAGCGGGGATGAACACTGAAGCTTTCTTT. Residues: CASSQAGMNTEAFF. The V gene is TRBV14, the J gene TRBJ1-1; no firm D call. CDR3 length equals 14 residues. The V and J ends lost 1 base and 0 bases respectively, with 6 bases between them. Germline CDR1 and CDR2: SGHDN and FVKESK.

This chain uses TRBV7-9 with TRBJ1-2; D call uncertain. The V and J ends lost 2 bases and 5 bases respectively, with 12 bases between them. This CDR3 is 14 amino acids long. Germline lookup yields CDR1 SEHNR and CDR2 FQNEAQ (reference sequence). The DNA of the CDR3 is TGTGCCAGCAGCTTAAGTCAGAAACTATATGGCTACACCTTC. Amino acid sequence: CASSLSQKLYGYTF.

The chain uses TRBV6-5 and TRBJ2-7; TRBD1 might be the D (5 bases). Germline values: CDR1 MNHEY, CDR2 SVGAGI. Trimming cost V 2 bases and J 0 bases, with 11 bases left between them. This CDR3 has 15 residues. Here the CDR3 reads CASSYGVTGSYEQYF. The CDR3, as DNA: TGTGCCAGCAGTTACGGCGTCACAGGCTCCTACGAGCAGTACTTC.

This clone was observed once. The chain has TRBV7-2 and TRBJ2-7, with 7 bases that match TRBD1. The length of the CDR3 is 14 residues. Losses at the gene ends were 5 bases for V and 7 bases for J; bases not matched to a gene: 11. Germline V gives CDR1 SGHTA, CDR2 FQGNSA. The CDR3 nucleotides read TGTGCCAGCAGCCTCGGTACAGGGGCCAGGGAGCAGTACTTC. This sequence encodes CASSLGTGAREQYF.

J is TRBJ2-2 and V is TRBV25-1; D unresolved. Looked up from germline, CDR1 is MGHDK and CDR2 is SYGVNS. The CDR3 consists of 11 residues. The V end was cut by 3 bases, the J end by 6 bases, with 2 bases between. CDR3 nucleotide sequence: TGTGCCAGCAGTGACTCCGGGGAGCTGTTTTTT. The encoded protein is CASSDSGELFF.

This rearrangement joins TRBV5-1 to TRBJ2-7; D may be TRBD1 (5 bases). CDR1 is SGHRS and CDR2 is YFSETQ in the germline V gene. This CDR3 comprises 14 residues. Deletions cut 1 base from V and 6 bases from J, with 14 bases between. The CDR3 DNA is TGCGCCAGCAGCTTGCATGGGGCCGGCCGCGAGCAGTACTTC. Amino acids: CASSLHGAGREQYF.

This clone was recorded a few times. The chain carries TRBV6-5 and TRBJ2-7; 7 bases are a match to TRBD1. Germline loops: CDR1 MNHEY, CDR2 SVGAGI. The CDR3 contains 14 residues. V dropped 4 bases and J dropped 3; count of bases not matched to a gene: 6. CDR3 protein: CASSSGTAIYEQYF. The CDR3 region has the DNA TGTGCCAGCAGTTCCGGGACAGCCATCTACGAGCAGTACTTC.

CDR3 nucleotides: TGTGCCAGCACCGGGGGTCCCTCTAGGAATGAGCAGTTCTTC. It encodes CASTGGPSRNEQFF. The chain combines TRBV5-5 with TRBJ2-1, with D possibly TRBD2 on 6 matching bases. The CDR3 sequence is 14 residues long. Germline loops: CDR1 SGHKS, CDR2 YYEKEE (reference sequence). V lost 6 bases, J lost 7 bases, and 17 bases lay in between.

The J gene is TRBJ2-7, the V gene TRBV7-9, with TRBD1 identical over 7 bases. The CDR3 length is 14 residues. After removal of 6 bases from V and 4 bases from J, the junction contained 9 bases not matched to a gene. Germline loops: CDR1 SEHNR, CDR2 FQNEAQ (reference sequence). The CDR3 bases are TGTGCCAGCAGGCCTCGGGACAGCCATTACGAGCAGTACTTC. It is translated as CASRPRDSHYEQYF.